This T cell receptor beta chain was sequenced for a study of tumor-infiltrating lymphocytes in primary liver carcinoma. General study results and limits: Tumor samples exhibited a significantly greater top-250-clone fraction than blood samples (p = 0.039).

Unsorted bulk tissue (about 18-32 mg) underwent RNA and DNA co-extraction. Surgery removed the patients' primary liver carcinoma. None of the patients had received treatment, and all had chronic HBV infection. Without exception, tumor samples held over 75% viable tumor cells. Worth noting for this clonotype: Its cognate antigen is unknown. An end of the junction does not agree with germline; a read error may underlie this.

There are 15 residues in the CDR3. CDR1 and CDR2 from the germline V gene are SGHNT and YYREEE (reference sequence). Total RNA (around 500 ng) served as template for TCR beta cDNA synthesis primed by a constant-region primer. The TCR beta library was amplified through three nested multiplex PCR rounds in a modified ARM-PCR procedure. A C-beta reverse primer was combined with TRBV1-TRBV30 forward primers in the first two PCR rounds, and each round had around 11 cycles. TCRdb called the multiplex PCR reads again in MiXCR, with one record for every CDR3 protein. The sample lists some 38,000 distinct CDR3 sequences; roughly four fifths were seen once.

The TCR was taken from a man aged 35-49 years with primary liver carcinoma and hepatitis B virus infection. This sequence joins TRBV5-4 and TRBJ2-7, with D maybe TRBD1 (6 bases). Sequenced sample: liver tumor tissue from sampling region 4. This sample's subset: tumor region T4, right-lateral pole. CDR3 region: CASSSGTCARGEQYF. CDR3 coding DNA: TGTGCCAGCAGCTCTGGGACATGCGCGAGAGGCGAGCAATACTTC.